This is a list of T cell receptor beta chains from one sample in a study of regulatory and conventional T cells in RAG deficiency. Measured with immunoSEQ multiplex PCR; TCRdb has only the in-frame clones, and not every one. The sample includes roughly 32,000 clones, around 89% of them seen just once. In addition, the sample was reused for a study of regulatory T cells.

The specimen was CD8+ T cells sorted from blood. All receptors derive from a human donor in good health. CDR3s include the opening cysteine and the closing phenylalanine or tryptophan. D genes are given only for firm matches. The size entry is marked missing in some rows and otherwise reads once, few, many or a size class.

V: TRBV19
length: 17
D: TRBD1
J: TRBJ1-1
size: .
CDR3: CASSKRTGKGLNTEAFF
DNA: TGTGCCAGTAGTAAAAGGACAGGGAAGGGGTTGAACACTGAAGCTTTCTTT

V: TRBV5-1
length: 13
D: .
J: TRBJ1-1
size: .
CDR3: CASSLKMGTEAFF
DNA: TGCGCCAGCAGCTTAAAGATGGGGACTGAAGCTTTCTTT

V: TRBV6-6
length: 16
D: TRBD2
J: TRBJ2-2
size: .
CDR3: CASSHRSGSGAGELFF
DNA: TGTGCCAGCAGTCACAGAAGCGGGAGTGGGGCCGGGGAGCTGTTTTTT

V: TRBV15
length: 14
D: .
J: TRBJ1-1
size: .
CDR3: CATSRDLGDTEAFF
DNA: TGTGCCACCAGCAGAGATCTTGGCGACACTGAAGCTTTCTTT

V: TRBV29-1
length: 13
D: .
J: TRBJ1-1
size: .
CDR3: CSVEVRLNTEAFF
DNA: TGCAGCGTTGAAGTCAGGCTGAACACTGAAGCTTTCTTT

V: TRBV6-5
length: 13
D: .
J: TRBJ2-5
size: .
CDR3: CASRQSPRETQYF
DNA: TGTGCCAGCAGACAAAGCCCCCGGGAGACCCAGTACTTC

V: TRBV4-1
length: 16
D: TRBD2
J: TRBJ2-3
size: once
CDR3: CASSQISGGSTDTQYF
DNA: TGCGCCAGCAGCCAAATTTCGGGGGGGAGCACAGATACGCAGTATTTT

V: TRBV7-9
length: 15
D: TRBD1
J: TRBJ1-1
size: .
CDR3: CASSLRAGGPTEAFF
DNA: TGTGCCAGCAGCTTAAGGGCAGGGGGCCCCACTGAAGCTTTCTTT

V: TRBV28
length: 13
D: .
J: TRBJ1-1
size: .
CDR3: CASSLPFHSEAFF
DNA: TGTGCCAGCAGTTTGCCCTTCCACAGTGAAGCTTTCTTT

V: TRBV7-6
length: 14
D: TRBD2
J: TRBJ2-7
size: .
CDR3: CASSSAGTSYEQYF
DNA: TGTGCCAGCAGCTCTGCGGGGACTAGCTACGAGCAGTACTTC

V: TRBV15
length: 16
D: .
J: TRBJ1-1
size: .
CDR3: CATSKEDGDGNTEAFF
DNA: TGTGCCACCAGCAAAGAGGATGGAGACGGGAACACTGAAGCTTTCTTT

V: TRBV5-1
length: 14
D: .
J: TRBJ1-2
size: once
CDR3: CASSLDEQPNGYTF
DNA: TGCGCCAGCAGCTTGGACGAACAGCCAAATGGCTACACCTTC

V: TRBV4-1
length: 17
D: TRBD1
J: TRBJ2-5
size: .
CDR3: CASSQELGTGFQETQYF
DNA: TGCGCCAGCAGCCAAGAATTGGGGACAGGGTTCCAAGAGACCCAGTACTTC

V: TRBV4-1
length: 14
D: TRBD2
J: TRBJ2-7
size: .
CDR3: CASSDSGSRIEQYF
DNA: TGCGCCAGCAGCGATAGCGGGAGTCGAATCGAGCAGTACTTC

V: TRBV11-3
length: 16
D: .
J: TRBJ1-1
size: .
CDR3: CASSLGPTGMNTEAFF
DNA: TGTGCCAGCAGCTTAGGACCCACAGGAATGAACACTGAAGCTTTCTTT

V: TRBV6-6
length: 15
D: .
J: TRBJ2-2
size: .
CDR3: CASRISGSNTGELFF
DNA: TGTGCCAGCAGGATTAGCGGTTCGAACACCGGGGAGCTGTTTTTT

V: TRBV30
length: 12
D: .
J: TRBJ1-1
size: .
CDR3: CAWQPSGAEAFF
DNA: TGTGCCTGGCAACCCTCCGGGGCTGAAGCTTTCTTT

V: TRBV9
length: 13
D: .
J: TRBJ1-1
size: .
CDR3: CASSVYPNTEAFF
DNA: TGTGCCAGCAGCGTATATCCGAACACTGAAGCTTTCTTT

V: TRBV15
length: 16
D: .
J: TRBJ2-6
size: .
CDR3: CAASRDRNSGANVLTF
DNA: TGTGCCGCCAGCAGAGATAGAAACTCTGGGGCCAACGTCCTGACTTTC

V: TRBV19
length: 16
D: TRBD1
J: TRBJ1-3
size: once
CDR3: CASSFPPTGAGNTIYF
DNA: TGTGCCAGTAGTTTTCCACCGACAGGGGCTGGAAACACCATATATTTT

V: TRBV5-1
length: 14
D: TRBD2
J: TRBJ2-5
size: once
CDR3: CASSTAGGRETQYF
DNA: TGCGCCAGCAGCACAGCGGGGGGACGAGAGACCCAGTACTTC

V: TRBV15
length: 16
D: TRBD2
J: TRBJ2-2
size: once
CDR3: CATSRAGSGSAGELFF
DNA: TGTGCCACCAGCAGAGCGGGTAGCGGGAGTGCCGGGGAGCTGTTTTTT

V: TRBV4-2
length: 14
D: .
J: TRBJ2-5
size: .
CDR3: CASSRVGYQETQYF
DNA: TGTGCCAGCAGCCGGGTGGGGTACCAAGAGACCCAGTACTTC

V: TRBV19
length: 18
D: .
J: TRBJ1-6
size: .
CDR3: CASSIGPIAGGNNSPLHF
DNA: TGTGCCAGTAGTATAGGACCGATTGCGGGGGGGAATAATTCACCCCTCCACTTT

V: TRBV4-1
length: 15
D: TRBD2
J: TRBJ2-1
size: once
CDR3: CASRREEEGRPEQFF
DNA: TGCGCCAGCCGACGGGAGGAAGAGGGGCGGCCGGAGCAGTTCTTC

V: TRBV6-6
length: 15
D: TRBD1
J: TRBJ2-7
size: .
CDR3: CASSLGRTGTYEQYF
DNA: TGTGCCAGCAGTCTCGGCAGGACAGGGACCTACGAGCAGTACTTC

V: TRBV6-1
length: 16
D: .
J: TRBJ1-6
size: .
CDR3: CASSEGPRGRNSPLHF
DNA: TGTGCCAGCAGTGAGGGACCGCGGGGACGAAATTCACCCCTCCACTTT

V: TRBV7-3
length: 15
D: TRBD2
J: TRBJ2-7
size: .
CDR3: CASSPRLAGVGEQYF
DNA: TGTGCCAGCAGCCCACGACTAGCGGGAGTCGGCGAGCAGTACTTC

V: TRBV6-5
length: 14
D: .
J: TRBJ1-5
size: .
CDR3: CASSTGTDYQPQHF
DNA: TGTGCCAGCAGCACAGGGACTGACTATCAGCCCCAGCATTTT

V: TRBV7-2
length: 15
D: TRBD2
J: TRBJ2-2
size: .
CDR3: CASSWTSGATGELFF
DNA: TGTGCCAGCAGCTGGACTAGCGGGGCTACCGGGGAGCTGTTTTTT

V: TRBV19
length: 14
D: .
J: TRBJ2-3
size: once
CDR3: CASSPLSTTDTQYF
DNA: TGTGCCAGTAGTCCTCTTTCTACCACAGATACGCAGTATTTT

V: TRBV27
length: 14
D: TRBD1
J: TRBJ1-2
size: .
CDR3: CASRRGGQGSGYTF
DNA: TGTGCCAGCAGGAGAGGGGGACAGGGAAGTGGCTACACCTTC

V: TRBV7-3
length: 13
D: TRBD1
J: TRBJ1-1
size: .
CDR3: CASSLGQGAEAFF
DNA: TGTGCCAGCAGCTTGGGACAGGGCGCTGAAGCTTTCTTT

V: TRBV18
length: 13
D: .
J: TRBJ1-5
size: .
CDR3: CASSPGLDQPQHF
DNA: TGTGCCAGCTCCCCAGGGTTGGATCAGCCCCAGCATTTT

V: TRBV28
length: 10
D: .
J: TRBJ2-7
size: .
CDR3: CASSLNEQYF
DNA: TGTGCCAGCAGTTTGAACGAGCAGTACTTC

V: TRBV5-1
length: 15
D: .
J: TRBJ1-2
size: .
CDR3: CASSLVPWPNYGYTF
DNA: TGCGCCAGCAGCTTGGTCCCCTGGCCGAACTATGGCTACACCTTC

V: TRBV28
length: 13
D: .
J: TRBJ1-6
size: .
CDR3: CASSQVGNSPLHF
DNA: TGTGCCAGCAGCCAGGTGGGGAATTCACCCCTCCACTTT

V: TRBV28
length: 14
D: TRBD1
J: TRBJ2-7
size: .
CDR3: CASSPGQGAYKQYF
DNA: TGTGCCAGCAGTCCAGGACAGGGGGCCTACAAGCAGTACTTC

V: TRBV4-3
length: 13
D: TRBD1
J: TRBJ1-3
size: .
CDR3: CASSLDRGNTIYF
DNA: TGCGCCAGCAGCTTGGACAGGGGAAACACCATATATTTT

V: TRBV7-3
length: 14
D: .
J: TRBJ1-4
size: .
CDR3: CASSLKGLDEKLFF
DNA: TGTGCCAGCAGCTTAAAGGGTTTGGATGAAAAACTGTTTTTT

V: TRBV27
length: 14
D: .
J: TRBJ1-1
size: .
CDR3: CASSSRVTNTEAFF
DNA: TGTGCCAGCAGCAGCAGGGTTACGAACACTGAAGCTTTCTTT

V: TRBV6-1
length: 15
D: TRBD1
J: TRBJ2-1
size: few
CDR3: CASRQGQGPNNEQFF
DNA: TGTGCCAGCAGGCAGGGACAGGGTCCCAACAATGAGCAGTTCTTC

V: TRBV25-1
length: 15
D: .
J: TRBJ1-1
size: .
CDR3: CASNLGGPMNTEAFF
DNA: TGTGCCAGCAACCTAGGAGGGCCCATGAACACTGAAGCTTTCTTT

V: TRBV9
length: 16
D: TRBD1
J: TRBJ1-6
size: .
CDR3: CASSVEPGQGWSPLHF
DNA: TGTGCCAGCAGCGTAGAACCGGGACAGGGTTGGTCACCCCTCCACTTT